Listed here is a single T cell receptor beta chain. The antigen it recognizes is unknown. The sample holds no much larger clone one base away, and base qualities are not on file. TCRbeta CDR3 regions were amplified from genomic DNA using the immunoSEQ Assay, a bias-controlled multiplex PCR. Per the original workflow: The number of nucleated cells in each sample was estimated by amplification of reference gene primers within the assay. To quantify the absolute abundance of each unique TCRbeta CDR3 rearrangement, sequence reads were collapsed and filtered. For each sample, productive Simpson clonality was calculated by taking the square root of Simpson's diversity index across productive rearrangements. TCRdb obtained this table from immuneACCESS and retained in-frame rearrangements with V and J assigned. These tables miss some clones; where compared with another copy, unresolved V genes account for less than half of the shortfall, and the remainder is unexplained. The DNA gave D and trimming, while V, J and clone size come from that table. The sample table contains hundreds of thousands of clones; only one count was recorded for around 92% of them. 1.5% to 2% of the sample is taken by the ten largest.

These data originate in a study of blood T cell repertoires in COVID-19 (dated by TCRdb to 2018 to 2020). For the wider study: Collaborator samples came from the United States, Italy and Spain and covered acute and convalescent phases of COVID-19. Sample metadata almost always included a de-identified subject ID, COVID-19 status, age in years and sex. The prospective study material was composed of cDNA or gDNA derived from T cells, B-cell-depleted T cells, or PBMCs. The samples were drawn from two sources: the first 160 participants of the ongoing ImmuneRACE study, and 950 to 1,500 subjects contributed by 6 global collaborators. The dataset comprised deeply sampled blood TCRbeta repertoires from subjects exposed to, actively infected with, or recovered from COVID-19. HLA class I and class II types, where available, came from metadata supplied by the sample provider rather than from assay-based typing. The repertoires were released in a freely available public database intended as a resource for research on the immune response to SARS-CoV-2. Study-wide findings and limitations: The amount of clinical and demographic metadata varied by source and participant and was provided uncurated.

One collaborating source in Seattle enrolled patients during active infection and followed them longitudinally through the course of disease. Whole blood was collected in K2EDTA tubes by collaborating institutions according to the institutions' own protocols. For TCRbeta analysis, collaborators shipped samples as frozen whole blood, isolated PBMCs, or DNA extracted from either of those sample types. CDR1 is given as SGHKS and CDR2 as YYEKEE, both from the germline V gene (reference sequence). CDR3 length: 15 amino acids, cysteine to phenylalanine. Solely the CDR3 DNA is kept, with 45 bases framed from the first base. V was cut back by 3 bases and J by 4 bases, leaving a gap of 14 bases between them.

The source is a woman in her twenties or thirties with COVID-19, enrolled during active disease. In this chain, TRBV5-5 is recombined with TRBJ1-5; the D gene is perhaps TRBD1, on 6 matching bases. Sample: peripheral blood. The CDR3 is CASSSLGGGNQPQHF. The nucleotide sequence is TGTGCCAGCAGCTCGTTAGGGGGGGGGAATCAGCCCCAGCATTTT.